This TCR beta chain comes out of a study of technical replicates of blood from a handful of donors. The junction had 13 bases not matched to a gene; V was cut back by 8 bases and J by 10 bases. The germline V gene has CDR1 MNHEY and CDR2 SVGAGI. The CDR3 totals 13 residues. This clone showed up just once. Data came from immunoSEQ multiplex PCR; TCRdb stores just in-frame clones and leaves some out. The sample lists 75,000 to 90,000 clones; more than 80% were seen once. Sequenced material: T cells isolated from PBMCs. The TCR sequence derives from a human donor in good health. The V gene is TRBV6-5, the J gene TRBJ1-2; 7 bases line up with TRBD1. The CDR3 here is CASHPTGEEDYTF. CDR3 in DNA: TGTGCCAGCCACCCTACAGGGGAAGAAGACTACACCTTC.